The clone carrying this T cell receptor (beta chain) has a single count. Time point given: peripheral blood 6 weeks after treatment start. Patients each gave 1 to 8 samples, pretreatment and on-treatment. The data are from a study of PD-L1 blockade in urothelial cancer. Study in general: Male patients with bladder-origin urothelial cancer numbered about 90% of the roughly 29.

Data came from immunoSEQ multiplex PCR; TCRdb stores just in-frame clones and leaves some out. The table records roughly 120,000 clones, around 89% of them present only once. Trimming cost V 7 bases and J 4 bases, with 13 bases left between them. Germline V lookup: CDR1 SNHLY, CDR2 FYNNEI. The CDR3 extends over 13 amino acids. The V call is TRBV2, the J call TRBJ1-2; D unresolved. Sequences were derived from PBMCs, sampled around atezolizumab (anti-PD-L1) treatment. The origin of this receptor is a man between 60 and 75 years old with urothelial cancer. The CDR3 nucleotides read TGTGCCAGCACTCGTTGGAGGTTCTATGGCTACACCTTC. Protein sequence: CASTRWRFYGYTF.